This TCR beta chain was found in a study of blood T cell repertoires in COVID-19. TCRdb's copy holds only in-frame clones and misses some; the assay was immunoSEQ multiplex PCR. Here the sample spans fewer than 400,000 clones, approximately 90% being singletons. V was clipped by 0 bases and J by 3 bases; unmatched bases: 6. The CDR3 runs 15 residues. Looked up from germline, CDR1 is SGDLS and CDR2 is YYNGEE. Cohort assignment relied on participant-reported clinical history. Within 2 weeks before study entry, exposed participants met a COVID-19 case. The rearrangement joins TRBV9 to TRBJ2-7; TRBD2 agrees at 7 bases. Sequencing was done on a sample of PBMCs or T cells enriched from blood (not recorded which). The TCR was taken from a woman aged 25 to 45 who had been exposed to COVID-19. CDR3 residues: CASSVGAGTYYEQYF. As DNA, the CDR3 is TGTGCCAGCAGCGTAGGAGCGGGGACCTACTACGAGCAGTACTTC.